This TCR beta chain was recovered during a study of T cells in narcolepsy. Overall study findings and caveats: No autoreactive T cell clone sequences appeared in some memory CD4+ repertoires.

Remarks on this clone: Its antigen is not identified.

Germline trimming cut 0 bases from V and 11 bases from J; bases unmatched to any gene: 7. Germline V gene data show CDR1 as SGHTA and CDR2 as FQGTGA. The CDR3 length is 15 residues. The repertoire was sequenced with immunoSEQ multiplex PCR; TCRdb's copy has only in-frame clones and lacks some. The table shows tens of thousands of clones, with approximately 83% occurring only once. The sequencing sample was made of CD45RA- memory CD4+ T cells from PBMCs. The receptor's source is a human donor with narcolepsy. The chain links TRBV7-3 to TRBJ2-1, with 10 bases aligning to TRBD1. The CDR3 DNA reads TGTGCCAGCAGCTTAACGAGTGGACAGGGGGGAAAGCAGTTCTTC. Translation: CASSLTSGQGGKQFF.